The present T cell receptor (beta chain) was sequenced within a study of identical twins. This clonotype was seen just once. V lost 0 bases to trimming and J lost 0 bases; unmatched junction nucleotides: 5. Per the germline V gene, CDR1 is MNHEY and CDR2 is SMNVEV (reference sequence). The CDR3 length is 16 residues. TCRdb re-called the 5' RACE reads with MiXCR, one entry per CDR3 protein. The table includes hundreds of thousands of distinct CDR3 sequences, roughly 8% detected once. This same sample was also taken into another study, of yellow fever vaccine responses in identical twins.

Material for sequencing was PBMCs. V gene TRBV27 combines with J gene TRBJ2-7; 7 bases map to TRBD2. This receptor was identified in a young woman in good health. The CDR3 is CASSLSVSSGSYEQYF. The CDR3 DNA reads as TGTGCCAGCAGTTTATCGGTTTCTAGCGGCTCCTACGAGCAGTACTTC.